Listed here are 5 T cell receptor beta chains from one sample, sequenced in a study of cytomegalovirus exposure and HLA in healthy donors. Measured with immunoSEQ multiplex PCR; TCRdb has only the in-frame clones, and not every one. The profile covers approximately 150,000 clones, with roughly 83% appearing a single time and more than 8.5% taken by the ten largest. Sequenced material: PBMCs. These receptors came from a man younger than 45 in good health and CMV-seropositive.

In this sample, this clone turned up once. In DNA form, the CDR3 reads TGCGCCAGCAGCCTCGTGAGGGACAGTTCCTACGAGCAGTACTTC. Amino acids: CASSLVRDSSYEQYF. The chain uses TRBV4-3 and TRBJ2-7; 7 bases match TRBD1. Trimming removed 4 bases from V and 1 base from J; junction bases left unmatched: 7. Germline CDR1 LGHNA, CDR2 YSLEER. The CDR3 has 15 amino acids.

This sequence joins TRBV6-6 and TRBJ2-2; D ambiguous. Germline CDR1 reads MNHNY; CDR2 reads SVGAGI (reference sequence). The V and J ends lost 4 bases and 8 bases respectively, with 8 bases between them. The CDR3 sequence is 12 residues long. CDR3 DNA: TGTGCCAGCAGTTTCGGTCGTGGGGAGCTGTTTTTT. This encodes CASSFGRGELFF.

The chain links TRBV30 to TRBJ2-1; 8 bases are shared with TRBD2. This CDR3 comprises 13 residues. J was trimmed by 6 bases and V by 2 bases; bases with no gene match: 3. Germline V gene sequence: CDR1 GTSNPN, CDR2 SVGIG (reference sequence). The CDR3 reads CAWSKGTSNEQFF. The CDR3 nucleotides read TGTGCCTGGAGTAAAGGGACTAGCAATGAGCAGTTCTTC.

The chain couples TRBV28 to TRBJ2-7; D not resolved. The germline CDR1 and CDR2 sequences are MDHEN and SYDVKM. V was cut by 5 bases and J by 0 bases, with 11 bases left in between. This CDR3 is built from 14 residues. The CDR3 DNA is TGTGCCAGCAGTCCGACATATAGCTCCTACGAGCAGTACTTC. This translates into CASSPTYSSYEQYF.

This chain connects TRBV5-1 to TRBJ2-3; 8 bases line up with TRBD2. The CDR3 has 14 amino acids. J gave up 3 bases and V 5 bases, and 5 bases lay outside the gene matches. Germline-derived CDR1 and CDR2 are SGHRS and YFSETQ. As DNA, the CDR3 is TGCGCCAGCAGTCGTCGGGGGGGTACAGATACGCAGTATTTT. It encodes CASSRRGGTDTQYF.